These T cell receptor beta chains were read from a single sample in a study of T cell responses to AZD1222 COVID-19 vaccine. Using immunoSEQ multiplex PCR, the repertoire was profiled, and TCRdb retains in-frame clones only, with some absent. The data contain about 85,000 clones, approximately 87% of them singletons. The sample in question was peripheral blood, obtained on day 0 of AZD1222 vaccination. The receptors were gathered from an adult in good health. CDR3s include the opening cysteine and the closing phenylalanine or tryptophan. Each record gives: V gene, J gene, CDR3 protein.

>TRBV9|TRBJ1-6
CASSVAGQDNSPLHF
>TRBV28|TRBJ1-1
CASISGGQYTEAFF
>TRBV7-3|TRBJ1-1
CASSLDPANTEAFF
>TRBV11-2|TRBJ2-7
CASSSGLAGAYEQYF
>TRBV11-2|TRBJ1-6
CASSLFGGPQNSPLHF
>TRBV27|TRBJ2-1
CASSLGLAGRNEQFF
>TRBV28|TRBJ2-5
CASSVMGRWETQYF
>TRBV6-5|TRBJ2-3
CASAPGRTPTDTQYF
>TRBV7-2|TRBJ1-3
CASSLGPSSGNTIYF
>TRBV30|TRBJ1-4
CAWSDPVGFSSANEKLFF
>TRBV6-6|TRBJ2-5
CASSYGTQGGFETQYF
>TRBV24-1|TRBJ1-2
CATSDGRVSGYTF
>TRBV3-1/TRBV3-2|TRBJ1-2
CASSRAEGTNRYGYTF
>TRBV5-6|TRBJ2-1
CASSPTGQVFNEQFF
>TRBV5-1|TRBJ1-4
CASTPTGPNEKLFF
>TRBV6-5|TRBJ2-1
CASSLPASGDNEQFF
>TRBV24-1|TRBJ1-3
CATSEDNGNTIYF
>TRBV9|TRBJ2-7
CASSVDTGGEQYF
>TRBV7-8|TRBJ1-1
CASSWDGTEAFF
>TRBV29-1|TRBJ1-1
CSVEIPATEAFF
>TRBV18|TRBJ2-1
CASSPGLAGFDNEQFF
>TRBV7-2|TRBJ2-1
CASSGTGEQFF
>TRBV4-1|TRBJ1-6
CASSQTLGASVSPLHF
>TRBV7-8|TRBJ2-2
CASSPTNTGELFF
>TRBV19|TRBJ2-2
CASSSGVGELFF
>TRBV12-3/TRBV12-4|TRBJ1-2
CASRPTGILGYTF
>TRBV30|TRBJ1-4
CAWGGDSNNEKLFF
>TRBV28|TRBJ1-2
CASSPTGVRDYGYTF
>TRBV5-1|TRBJ2-5
CASSLEGAGETQYF
>TRBV25-1|TRBJ2-2
CASSQRVGQGRNTGELFF
>TRBV4-2|TRBJ1-2
CASSLPPGGGYGYTF
>TRBV11-2|TRBJ1-6
CASRGQGAASPLHF
>TRBV19|TRBJ2-1
CASSIDPESTTKREGFLRNEQFF
>TRBV19|TRBJ1-1
CASRPLPRGMNETEAFF
>TRBV7-9|TRBJ1-2
CASSPSRKQGYGYTF
>TRBV18|TRBJ1-1
CASSPLGGTNTEAFF
>TRBV6-2/TRBV6-3|TRBJ1-2
CASSYETGGRDYGYTF
>TRBV9|TRBJ1-3
CASSLSGGGNTIYF
>TRBV4-1|TRBJ1-2
CASSPSGSLNYGYTF
>TRBV14|TRBJ2-1
CASSLGGTNVFYNEQFF
>TRBV19|TRBJ2-5
CASSIVGLETQYF
>TRBV10-3|TRBJ2-7
CAIRPLAGVSYEQYF
>TRBV28|TRBJ1-5
CASSPDSQPQHF
>TRBV2|TRBJ1-2
CASSESPTGTYGYTF
>TRBV3-1/TRBV3-2|TRBJ1-2
CASSPQGRPNYGYTF
>TRBV13|TRBJ1-2
CASSARQGEGGYTF
>TRBV7-3|TRBJ2-2
CASSKIPNTGELFF